A single sample gave rise to the 14 T cell receptor beta chains below, sequenced in a study of CD8+CD57+ T cells in acquired aplastic anemia. CDR3 and TCR beta VDJ profiling relied on a genomic DNA template. TCRdb re-called the reads with MiXCR, one entry per CDR3 protein. The table has fewer than 250,000 distinct CDR3 sequences, around 50% seen once. What was sequenced was sorted CD4+, CD8+, or CD8+CD57+ T cells (not recorded which) from PBMCs. The receptors originated from a human donor in good health, serving as a control.

This clonotype has just one count. The chain carries TRBV7-9 and TRBJ2-7, with TRBD1 identical over 8 bases. Germline V gene sequence: CDR1 SEHNR, CDR2 FQNEAQ (reference sequence). Trimming cost V 5 bases and J 2 bases; bases outside gene matches: 5. The CDR3 is made up of 14 amino acids. The CDR3 spells CASSKGQETYEQYF. The CDR3 DNA follows: TGTGCCAGCAGCAAGGGACAGGAAACCTACGAGCAGTACTTC.

This clonotype was observed many times. The chain recombines TRBV2 with TRBJ1-2; 7 nucleotides agree with TRBD1. The germline V gene has CDR1 SNHLY and CDR2 FYNNEI. CDR3 size: 15 residues. The junction had 10 bases not matched to a gene; V was cut back by 6 bases and J by 3 bases. In nucleotides, the CDR3 is TGTGCCAGCAGGCCAGACAGGGTGTGGGACTATGGCTACACCTTC. Residues: CASRPDRVWDYGYTF.

The V and J genes are TRBV10-3 and TRBJ2-3; no clear D. Trimming left V 10 bases short and J 12 bases short, with 11 bases between. This CDR3 comprises 9 residues. Germline V gene sequence: CDR1 ENHRY, CDR2 SYGVKD. The CDR3 DNA sequence: TGTGCCAGCAGCCGAGGACAGTATTTT. Translated, it gives CASSRGQYF.

This clonotype showed up just a few times. This chain connects TRBV3-2 to TRBJ2-5; the table names TRBD2, a call not compared with the DNA. TRBV3-2 is a known pseudogene. The CDR3 sequence is 14 residues long. CDR3 bases: TGTGCCAGCAGCCATGGGGACTTAAAAGAGACCCAGTACTTC. This gives the protein CASSHGDLKETQYF.

This sequence joins TRBV24-1 and TRBJ2-3; 16 bases are shared with TRBD2. V lost 7 bases and J lost 6; bases outside the gene matches: 3. The CDR3 loop spans 15 amino acids. CDR1 and CDR2 from the germline V gene are KGHDR and SFDVKD. CDR3 residues: CATRGTSGGGDTQYF. The CDR3 region has the DNA TGTGCCACCAGGGGGACTAGCGGGGGGGGGGATACGCAGTATTTT.

This clonotype has a count of ten or more. The chain couples TRBV7-6 to TRBJ1-1; 7 positions match TRBD1. The trim removed 4 bases at V and 1 base at J, leaving 3 bases unmatched. Germline CDR1 and CDR2: SGHVS and FNYEAQ. This CDR3 has 14 residues. CDR3 sequence reads: CASSSTGTNTEAFF. The CDR3 DNA is TGTGCCAGCAGCTCGACAGGGACGAACACTGAAGCTTTCTTT.

This sequence joins TRBV19 and TRBJ1-2, with D possibly being TRBD1 (5 bases). CDR1 is LNHDA and CDR2 is SQIVND in the germline V gene (reference sequence). V lost 7 bases to trimming and J lost 0 bases, with 12 bases between them. The CDR3 extends over 14 amino acids. The CDR3 DNA sequence: TGTGCCAGTACCCTGTTGACAGCTAACTATGGCTACACCTTC. Translated: CASTLLTANYGYTF.

The chain carries TRBV10-2 and TRBJ1-2; weak D call: TRBD1 (6 bases). Looked up from germline, CDR1 is WSHSY and CDR2 is SAAADI. This CDR3 has 13 amino acids. V was shortened by 2 bases and J by 7 bases, with 11 bases between the two germline ends. CDR3 residues: CASSEGGAAGYTF. The CDR3 DNA reads as TGCGCCAGCAGTGAGGGGGGGGCGGCTGGCTACACCTTC.

The chain links TRBV9 to TRBJ2-2; a possible D gene is TRBD2 (7 bases). CDR3 size: 14 residues. V dropped 2 bases and J dropped 6 bases, with 11 bases sitting between them. In germline, CDR1 is SGDLS, CDR2 YYNGEE. CDR3 sequence (DNA): TGTGCCAGCAGCGTTAGGGGGGGGGCCGGGGAGCTGTTTTTT. Translation gives CASSVRGGAGELFF.

The chain has TRBV11-2 and TRBJ1-2; 8 bases are shared with TRBD1. The V segment lost 0 bases and the J segment 6 bases; nucleotides outside the gene matches: 6. The CDR3 contains 15 residues. The V gene's germline CDR1 is SGHAT and CDR2 FQNNGV. The CDR3, as DNA: TGTGCCAGCAGCTTAGACGGCAGGGGGCGGGATGGCTACACCTTC. It translates to CASSLDGRGRDGYTF.

This clonotype came up many times. The gene calls are TRBV6-5 and TRBJ1-4; weak D call: TRBD1 (6 bases). Germline V gives CDR1 MNHEY, CDR2 SVGAGI. V lost 0 bases, J lost 10 bases, and 24 bases lay in between. The CDR3 totals 18 residues. CDR3 coding DNA: TGTGCCAGCAGTTACTCTGGACACGTGGACAGTCCTATGGTAAAACTGTTTTTT. Residues: CASSYSGHVDSPMVKLFF.

J is TRBJ2-2 and V is TRBV9; D possibly corresponds to TRBD2 (5 bases). V lost 0 bases, J lost 4 bases, and 16 bases lay in between. CDR1 is SGDLS, CDR2 YYNGEE, per germline. The length of the CDR3 is 17 residues. DNA for the CDR3: TGTGCCAGCAGCGTAGCCAGTCTAGCATCCATCACCGGGGAGCTGTTTTTT. Translated, it gives CASSVASLASITGELFF.

The genes are TRBV25-1 and TRBJ2-4; D unresolved. Germline-derived CDR1 and CDR2 are MGHDK and SYGVNS. Trimming removed 6 bases from V and 2 bases from J, with 8 bases in between. The CDR3 has 13 residues. The CDR3 protein is CASRSGTKNIQYF. The CDR3 region has the DNA TGTGCCAGCAGATCTGGGACCAAAAACATTCAGTACTTC. The full variable domain, in which reference TRBV25-1 and TRBJ2-4 provide the parts outside the CDR3, is EADIYQTPRYLVIGTGKKITLECSQTMGHDKMYWYQQDPGMELHLIHYSYGVNSTEKGDLSSESTVSRIRTEHFPLTLESARPSHTSQYLCASRSGTKNIQYFGAGTRLSVL.

The V gene is TRBV20-1, the J gene TRBJ1-2; D is undetermined. The CDR3 runs 12 residues. Germline CDR1 DFQATT, CDR2 SNEGSKA (reference sequence). Trimming took off 5 bases at V and 8 bases at J, with 15 bases between the two ends. The CDR3 reads CSASTRGVGYTF. The CDR3 nucleotides read TGCAGTGCTTCGACCCGGGGAGTGGGCTACACCTTC.